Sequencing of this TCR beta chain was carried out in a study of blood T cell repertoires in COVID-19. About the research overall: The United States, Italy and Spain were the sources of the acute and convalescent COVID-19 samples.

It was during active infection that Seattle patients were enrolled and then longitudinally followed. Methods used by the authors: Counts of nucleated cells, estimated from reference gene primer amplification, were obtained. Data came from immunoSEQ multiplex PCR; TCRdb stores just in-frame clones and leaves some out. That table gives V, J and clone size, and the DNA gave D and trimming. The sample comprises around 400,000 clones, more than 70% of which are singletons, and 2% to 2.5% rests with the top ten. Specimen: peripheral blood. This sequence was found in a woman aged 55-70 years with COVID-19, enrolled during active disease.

Written as DNA, the CDR3 is TGTGCCAGCAGTCCTCCATCGAGCTCTGGAAACACCATATATTTT. Translation: CASSPPSSSGNTIYF. The rearrangement joins TRBV28 to TRBJ1-3; D uncertain. V was pared by 5 bases and J by 0 bases, with 11 bases between. The CDR3 spans 15 residues. CDR1 and CDR2 from the germline V gene are MDHEN and SYDVKM.